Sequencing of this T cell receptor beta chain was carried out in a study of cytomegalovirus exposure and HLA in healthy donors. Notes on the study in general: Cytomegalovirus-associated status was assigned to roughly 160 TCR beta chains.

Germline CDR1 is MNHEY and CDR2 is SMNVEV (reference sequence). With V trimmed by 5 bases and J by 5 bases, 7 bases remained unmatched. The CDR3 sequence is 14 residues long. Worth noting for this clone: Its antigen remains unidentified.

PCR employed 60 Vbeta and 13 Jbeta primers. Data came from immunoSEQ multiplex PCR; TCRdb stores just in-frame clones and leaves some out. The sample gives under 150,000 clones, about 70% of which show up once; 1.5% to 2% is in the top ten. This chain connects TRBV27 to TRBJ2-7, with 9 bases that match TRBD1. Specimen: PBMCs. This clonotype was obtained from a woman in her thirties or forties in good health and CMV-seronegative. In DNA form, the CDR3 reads TGTGCCAGCAGTCCCGACAGGGGGTGGCACGAGCAGTACTTC. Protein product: CASSPDRGWHEQYF.